What follows are 19 T cell receptor beta chains derived from one specimen sequenced in a study of T-cell reconstitution after alpha-beta-depleted transplantation in children. The authors prepared the TCRbeta library with unique molecular identifiers. TCRdb processed the PCR reads anew with MiXCR; each CDR3 protein has one entry. In the table there are 800,000 to 1,000,000 distinct CDR3 sequences, about 29% of which are singletons. The material was PBMCs, mostly from graft donor cells, obtained 360 days after TCRalphabeta/CD19-depleted stem cell transplant. The receptors shown here come from a boy under three years old who had a stem cell transplant for SCID, so the T cells may come from the graft donor.

Only a few counts were recorded for this clonotype. This chain links TRBV5-5 with TRBJ1-1; D is unclear. With 0 bases removed from V and 4 bases from J, the gap between germline ends came to 10 bases. This CDR3 has 14 residues. Germline assignment: CDR1 SGHKS and CDR2 YYEKEE (reference sequence). The CDR3 region is CASSLARGLTEAFF. CDR3 bases: TGTGCCAGCAGCTTGGCTCGTGGACTCACTGAAGCTTTCTTT.

The chain uses TRBV7-8 and TRBJ1-5; tentative D call: TRBD1 (6 bases). In germline, CDR1 is SGHVS, CDR2 FQNEAQ. Trimming took off 1 base at V and 1 base at J, with 17 bases between the two ends. The CDR3 sequence is 18 residues long. The CDR3 sequence: CASSLGPGARGSNQPQHF. As DNA, the CDR3 is TGTGCCAGCAGCTTAGGCCCGGGGGCCAGAGGGAGCAATCAGCCCCAGCATTTT.

This chain uses TRBV6-5 with TRBJ2-5; D possibly corresponds to TRBD1 (5 bases). The length of the CDR3 is 16 residues. The germline gives CDR1 MNHEY, CDR2 SVGAGI. Trimming shortened V by 0 bases and J by 5 bases, and 16 bases separated the two germline ends. The chain's CDR3 is CASSYSIQGGRETQYF. CDR3 DNA: TGTGCCAGCAGTTACTCGATCCAGGGCGGTAGGGAGACCCAGTACTTC.

This clonotype has a handful of counts. The rearrangement uses TRBV9 and TRBJ1-2, with D possibly being TRBD1 (6 bases). Germline V lookup: CDR1 SGDLS, CDR2 YYNGEE. This CDR3 has 16 amino acids. With 2 bases removed from V and 3 bases from J, the gap between germline ends came to 17 bases. The CDR3 coding sequence is TGTGCCAGCAGCGTGGGTGGGGGCGGATACTACTATGGCTACACCTTC. Amino acid sequence: CASSVGGGGYYYGYTF.

The rearrangement joins TRBV4-2 to TRBJ2-3, with TRBD2 as a possible D gene (6 bases). Between the trimmed V and J ends, which lost 8 bases and 3 bases, there was a span of 15 bases. Germline CDR1 reads LGHNA; CDR2 reads YNFKEQ. This CDR3 contains 14 residues. In nucleotides, the CDR3 is TGTGCCAGCTGCCGGGGGACCAGGACAGATACGCAGTATTTT. Amino acid sequence: CASCRGTRTDTQYF.

This chain connects TRBV6-1 to TRBJ2-2; D is possibly TRBD2 (6 bases). From germline, CDR1 is MNHNS and CDR2 SASEGT. Trimming left V 5 bases short and J 4 bases short, with 20 bases between. The CDR3 length is 17 residues. CDR3 nucleotides: TGTGCCAGCAGTCCCCTACAGCGGGCGGGGAGCACCGGGGAGCTGTTTTTT. Encoded protein: CASSPLQRAGSTGELFF.

The chain employs TRBV2 and TRBJ2-3, with D tentatively TRBD1 (6 bases). The CDR3 loop spans 14 amino acids. Trimming took 8 bases from V and 4 from J, leaving 16 bases between them. Germline CDR1 is SNHLY and CDR2 is FYNNEI. The DNA for the CDR3 is TGTGCCAGCCAGCTTGCTTCAGGGGCAGATACGCAGTATTTT. Amino acids: CASQLASGADTQYF.

At least ten counts were recorded for this clonotype. The V and J genes are TRBV4-2 and TRBJ2-1; no definite D call. Germline V CDR1 and CDR2: LGHNA, YNFKEQ. V was clipped by 0 bases and J by 5 bases, with 20 bases between them. The CDR3 totals 18 residues. As DNA, the CDR3 is TGTGCCAGCAGCCAAGATCATGGAGTCTTGCGGTCCGACAATGAGCAGTTCTTC. This codes for CASSQDHGVLRSDNEQFF.

The sample holds many counts of this clonotype. The rearrangement links TRBV27 to TRBJ1-6; D unresolved. There are 14 residues in the CDR3. CDR1 and CDR2 from the germline V gene are MNHEY and SMNVEV (reference sequence). Trimming took 3 bases from V and 7 from J, leaving 10 bases between them. For the CDR3, the DNA is TGTGCCAGCAGTTTGGCCGGACTAAATTCACCCCTCCACTTT. Translation gives CASSLAGLNSPLHF.

The V gene is TRBV7-9, the J gene TRBJ1-2, with 8 bases that match TRBD1. CDR3 length: 15 residues. Germline V gives CDR1 SEHNR, CDR2 FQNEAQ (reference sequence). V was clipped by 5 bases and J by 4 bases; unmatched bases: 9. DNA of the CDR3: TGTGCCAGCAGCAGACAGGGGCCCGCATTCTATGGCTACACCTTC. It is translated as CASSRQGPAFYGYTF.

This clonotype has a handful of counts. The chain employs TRBV5-1 and TRBJ1-1; a possible D gene is TRBD1 (5 bases). V was shortened by 0 bases and J by 1 base, with 7 bases between the two germline ends. The CDR3 contains 14 residues. CDR1 and CDR2 (germline): SGHRS, YFSETQ. The CDR3 DNA reads TGCGCCAGCAGCTTGGTGGGGCCGAACACTGAAGCTTTCTTT. Residues: CASSLVGPNTEAFF.

To note about this clonotype: The junction shows a germline mismatch at one end, possibly a read error. This chain joins TRBV20-1 and TRBJ2-7, with D possibly being TRBD1 or TRBD2 (5 bases each). CDR1 and CDR2 (germline): DFQATT, SNEGSKA (reference sequence). The CDR3 extends over 16 amino acids. CDR3 protein: CCARDDRDLSSYEQYF. CDR3 DNA: TGCTGTGCTAGAGATGACCGGGACCTAAGCTCCTACGAGCAGTACTTC.

This chain uses TRBV4-3 with TRBJ2-3, with D perhaps assigned TRBD1 or TRBD2 (5 bases each). V gave up 0 bases and J gave up 8 bases, with 21 bases separating them. This CDR3 has 17 residues. The germline V gene has CDR1 LGHNA and CDR2 YSLEER. The DNA of the CDR3 is TGCGCCAGCAGCCAAGAAGGGCATTGGGACGCCGGGGCTACGCAGTATTTT. Translated, it gives CASSQEGHWDAGATQYF.

The V gene is TRBV20-1, the J gene TRBJ1-5; perhaps TRBD1 as D (6 bases). The germline V gene encodes CDR1 DFQATT and CDR2 SNEGSKA (reference sequence). This CDR3 spans 16 amino acids. Trimming took 1 base from V and 1 from J, leaving 14 bases between them. CDR3 sequence reads: CSARAQGSVSNQPQHF. CDR3 bases: TGCAGTGCTAGAGCACAGGGTTCTGTGAGCAATCAGCCCCAGCATTTT.

This clonotype came up many times. The rearrangement uses TRBV20-1 and TRBJ2-6; D ambiguous. Trimming shortened V by 3 bases and J by 0 bases, and 6 bases separated the two germline ends. The CDR3 has 14 amino acids. Per the germline V gene, CDR1 is DFQATT and CDR2 is SNEGSKA (reference sequence). CDR3 region: CSASRLSGANVLTF. The CDR3 DNA reads TGCAGTGCTAGTAGGCTCTCTGGGGCCAACGTCCTGACTTTC.

The chain employs TRBV20-1 and TRBJ1-3, with TRBD1 as a possible D gene (5 bases). V was trimmed by 2 bases and J by 2 bases, leaving 13 bases between them. CDR3 size: 15 residues. Germline V gives CDR1 DFQATT, CDR2 SNEGSKA (reference sequence). The CDR3 region is CSARMGVNPGNTIYF. CDR3 sequence (DNA): TGCAGTGCTAGAATGGGGGTTAATCCTGGAAACACCATATATTTT.

This chain joins TRBV28 and TRBJ1-5, with TRBD1 matching 10 bases. Germline assignment: CDR1 MDHEN and CDR2 SYDVKM. J was trimmed by 2 bases and V by 6 bases; bases with no gene match: 7. CDR3 length: 16 residues. CDR3 in DNA: TGTGCCAGCAGGCGCCTCGGGACAGGGGGCAATCAGCCCCAGCATTTT. Translated: CASRRLGTGGNQPQHF.

The chain carries TRBV20-1 and TRBJ2-3; D is uncertain. The CDR3 loop spans 13 amino acids. V dropped 3 bases and J dropped 7 bases, with 14 bases sitting between them. Germline CDR1 and CDR2: DFQATT and SNEGSKA (reference sequence). The CDR3 loop is CSASSRLPYTQYF. In DNA, the CDR3 is TGCAGTGCTAGTTCACGCTTGCCCTATACGCAGTATTTT.

This clonotype was seen many times. The chain uses TRBV29-1 and TRBJ2-1; no definite D call. Germline lookup yields CDR1 SQVTM and CDR2 ANQGSEA. This CDR3 has 12 amino acids. Deletions cut 4 bases from V and 5 bases from J, with 9 bases between. DNA for the CDR3: TGCAGCGTTGTGACCAGAAACAATGAGCAGTTCTTC. Protein: CSVVTRNNEQFF.